This T cell receptor beta chain is from a study of blood T cells in healthy people across ages (dated by TCRdb to the mid-2010s). For the wider study: Template switching captured roughly one uniquely barcoded TCR beta cDNA molecule per two T cells in model experiments. To avoid experimental bias, donors of different ages were spread randomly across the sequencing lanes. For two donors (one aged 18 to 30 and one aged 80 or older), the study analyzed two additional independent replicas of 1 million unique cDNA reads from the same blood draw. To track age-related changes in TCR beta repertoire diversity, the study relied on deep sequencing normalized with unique cDNA molecular identifiers. Donors were grouped into four age groups: young (average approximately 15 years), middle-aged (around 39), aged (about 60) and long-lived (less than 85). Study-level results and caveats: Total diversity estimates from one million sequenced T cells were considered lower bounds and underestimates. Compared with the aged group, the long-lived group had more naive CD4+ T cells, fewer expanded clones and increased TCR diversity, suggesting age selection. Bulk unsorted PBMC profiling prevented conclusive comparison of naive and antigen-experienced compartments. Observed TCR beta diversity correlated strongly with the percentage of naive T cells measured by flow cytometry. Because donor CMV infection status was unknown, age-related changes in expanded clonotypes were potentially confounded. Observed TCR beta diversity per million T cells fell roughly linearly with age, and a significant reduction was already apparent by age roughly 40.

Library preparation used 5' RACE. The sequencing machine was an Illumina HiSeq 2500. A second PCR of roughly 7 to 12 cycles was run with a J-beta primer mix and a sample-barcoded 5' primer. A template-switch 5' adaptor carrying 12 random nucleotides introduced a unique molecular identifier onto each TCR beta cDNA molecule. Each sample yielded at least 2.5 million CDR3-containing paired-end reads. First-strand cDNA synthesis was performed from all RNA using the Mint cDNA synthesis kit, with priming by a TRBC-specific oligonucleotide. Following uracil-DNA glycosylase treatment, all cDNA underwent a first 18-cycle PCR with the universal primers M1SS and BC2_uni_R. The study's own analysis went as follows. For normalization, 1 million high-quality reads were randomly selected from each sample, with every read carrying a distinct molecular identifier. Instead of being binned into consensus sequences, reads that shared molecular identifiers were thrown out. CDR3 identification, clonotype clustering and error correction used MiTCR with a Q25 quality threshold and the strictest error-elimination algorithm. A nonparametric unseen species model with Euler transformation was used to estimate a lower bound on total TCR beta diversity. Using fastp at Q25 and MiXCR, TCRdb reprocessed the public reads and kept productive beta chains. One record per CDR3 amino acid sequence lists the most common genes and DNA. TCRdb, rather than the study authors, made the V and J calls. This sample is represented by 590,000 or so distinct CDR3 sequences; approximately 30% of them were singletons. The ten biggest clones cover 15% to 19% of the sample.

This clonotype was seen many times. Its target antigen remains unknown. Qualities for individual bases were not recorded, and no much larger clone is one base off. Via the germline V gene, CDR1 is SGHTA and CDR2 FQGNSA. The cysteine opens and the phenylalanine closes a CDR3 of 14 amino acids. CDR3 DNA only is kept here, 42 bases in frame from base 1. The junction carries 8 bases between V and J, which are trimmed by 1 base and 2 bases respectively. The donors were roughly 38 Caucasian individuals from Russia, aged roughly 6 to 100 years, who were systemically healthy. Approximately 11 milliliters of peripheral blood were drawn from each donor into EDTA-treated Vacutainer tubes. PBMCs were isolated by Ficoll-Paque density-gradient centrifugation, with at least 7 million obtained per sample. Total RNA, at least 6 micrograms per sample, was extracted from PBMCs with Trizol reagent. For every donor, an aliquot of PBMCs went through flow cytometry to measure the percentages of naive CD45RAhigh/CD27high T cells.

The receptor was isolated from a woman aged 80 or over in good health. The V gene is TRBV7-2 and the J gene is TRBJ1-2; the best D guess is TRBD1, with 6 bases matching. What was sequenced was blood. The CDR3 loop reads CASSLVDSNYGYTF. The bases read TGTGCCAGCAGCTTAGTGGACAGCAACTATGGCTACACCTTC. Joined to the reference TRBV7-2 and TRBJ1-2 proteins, this CDR3 gives the full variable domain: GAGVSQSPSNKVTEKGKDVELRCDPISGHTALYWYRQSLGQGLEFLIYFQGNSAPDKSGLPSDRFSAERTGGSVSTLTIQRTQQEDSAVYLCASSLVDSNYGYTFGSGTRLTVV.